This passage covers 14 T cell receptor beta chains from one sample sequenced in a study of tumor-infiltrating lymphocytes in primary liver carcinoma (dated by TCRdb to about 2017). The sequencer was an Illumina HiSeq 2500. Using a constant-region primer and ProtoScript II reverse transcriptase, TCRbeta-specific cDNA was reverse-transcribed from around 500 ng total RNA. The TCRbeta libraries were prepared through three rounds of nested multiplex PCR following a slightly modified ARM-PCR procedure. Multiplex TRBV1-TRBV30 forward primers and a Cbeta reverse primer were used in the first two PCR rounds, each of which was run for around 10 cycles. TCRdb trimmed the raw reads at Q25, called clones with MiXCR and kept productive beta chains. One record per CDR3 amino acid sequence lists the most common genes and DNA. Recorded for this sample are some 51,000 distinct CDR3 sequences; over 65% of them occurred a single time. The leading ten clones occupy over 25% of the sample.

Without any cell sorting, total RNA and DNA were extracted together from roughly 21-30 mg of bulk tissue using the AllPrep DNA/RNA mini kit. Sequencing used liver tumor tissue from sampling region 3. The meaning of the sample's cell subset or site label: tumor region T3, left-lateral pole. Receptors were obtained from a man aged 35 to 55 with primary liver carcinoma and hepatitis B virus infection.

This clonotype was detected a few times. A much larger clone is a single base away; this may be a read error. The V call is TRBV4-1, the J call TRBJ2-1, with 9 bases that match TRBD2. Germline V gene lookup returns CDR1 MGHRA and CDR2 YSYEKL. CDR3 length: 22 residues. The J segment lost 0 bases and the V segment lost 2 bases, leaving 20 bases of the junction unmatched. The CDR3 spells CASSQPGGKRREGLSSYNEQFF. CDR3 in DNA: TGCGCCAGCAGCCAACCAGGGGGAAAAAGGCGGGAGGGCTTAAGCTCCTACAATGAGCAGTTCTTC.

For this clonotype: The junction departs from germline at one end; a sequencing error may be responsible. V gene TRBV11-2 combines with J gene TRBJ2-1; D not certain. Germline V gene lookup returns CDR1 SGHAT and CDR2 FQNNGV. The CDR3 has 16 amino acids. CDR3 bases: TGTACCAGCAGCTTAGATATCGGACCAGCCATGGGTGAGCAGTTCTTC. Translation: CTSSLDIGPAMGEQFF.

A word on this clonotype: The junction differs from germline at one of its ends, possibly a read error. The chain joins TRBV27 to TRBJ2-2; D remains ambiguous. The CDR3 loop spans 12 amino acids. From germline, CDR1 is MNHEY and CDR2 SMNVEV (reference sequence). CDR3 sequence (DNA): TGTGCCAGCAGTATGAACACCAGGGAGCTGTTTTTT. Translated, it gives CASSMNTRELFF.

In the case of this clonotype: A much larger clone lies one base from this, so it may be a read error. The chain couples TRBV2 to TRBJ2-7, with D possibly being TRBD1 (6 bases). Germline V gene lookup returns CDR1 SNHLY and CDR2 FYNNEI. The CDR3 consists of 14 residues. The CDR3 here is CVSRIKWGHTEQYF. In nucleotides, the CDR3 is TGTGTCAGCAGAATTAAATGGGGGCATACGGAGCAGTACTTC.

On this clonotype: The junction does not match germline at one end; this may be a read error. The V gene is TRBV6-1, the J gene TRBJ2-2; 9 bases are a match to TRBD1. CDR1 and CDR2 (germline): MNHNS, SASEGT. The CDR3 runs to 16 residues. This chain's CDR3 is CPSSGEQGAIGGELFF. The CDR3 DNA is TGTCCCAGCAGTGGGGAACAGGGGGCGATTGGCGGGGAGCTGTTTTTT.

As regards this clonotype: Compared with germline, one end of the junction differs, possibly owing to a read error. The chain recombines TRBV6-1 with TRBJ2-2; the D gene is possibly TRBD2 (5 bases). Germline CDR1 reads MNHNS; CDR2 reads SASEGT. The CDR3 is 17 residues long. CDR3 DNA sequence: TGTGCCAGCAGCCGGGCCGAGAGCCGGTCGAACACCGGGGAGCTGCTTTTT. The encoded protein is CASSRAESRSNTGELLF.

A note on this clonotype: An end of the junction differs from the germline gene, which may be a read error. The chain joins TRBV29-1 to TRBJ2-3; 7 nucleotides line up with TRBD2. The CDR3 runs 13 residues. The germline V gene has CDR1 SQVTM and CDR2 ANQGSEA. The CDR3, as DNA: TGCAGCCTTGATGGGGGGGAACGGGTTACGCAGTATTTT. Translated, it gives CSLDGGERVTQYF.

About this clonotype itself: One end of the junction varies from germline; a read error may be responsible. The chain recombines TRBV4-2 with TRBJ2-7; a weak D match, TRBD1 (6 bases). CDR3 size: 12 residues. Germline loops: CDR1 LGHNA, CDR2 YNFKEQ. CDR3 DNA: TGTGCTAGCAGCCAAGGGGGTCCTGAGCAGAACTTC. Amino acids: CASSQGGPEQNF.

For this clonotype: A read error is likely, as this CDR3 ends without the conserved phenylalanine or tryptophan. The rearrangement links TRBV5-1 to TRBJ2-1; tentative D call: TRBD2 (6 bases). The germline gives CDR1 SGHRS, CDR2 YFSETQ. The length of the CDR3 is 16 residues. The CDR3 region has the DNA TGCGCCAGCAGCCGGGACTTGCGGTCCTCCTACGATGAGCAGTTCTTA. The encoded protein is CASSRDLRSSYDEQFL.

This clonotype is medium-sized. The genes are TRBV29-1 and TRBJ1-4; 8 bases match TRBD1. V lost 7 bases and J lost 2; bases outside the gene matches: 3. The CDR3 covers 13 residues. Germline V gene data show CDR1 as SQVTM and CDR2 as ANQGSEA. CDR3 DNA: TGCAGCGCCGGACAGGGTACTAATGAAAAACTGTTTTTT. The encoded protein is CSAGQGTNEKLFF.

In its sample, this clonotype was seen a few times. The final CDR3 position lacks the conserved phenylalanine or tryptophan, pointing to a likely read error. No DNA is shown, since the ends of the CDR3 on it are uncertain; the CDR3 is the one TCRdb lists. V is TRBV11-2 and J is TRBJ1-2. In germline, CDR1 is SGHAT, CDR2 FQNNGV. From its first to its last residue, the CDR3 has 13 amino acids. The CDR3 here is CASSLERNYGYTS.

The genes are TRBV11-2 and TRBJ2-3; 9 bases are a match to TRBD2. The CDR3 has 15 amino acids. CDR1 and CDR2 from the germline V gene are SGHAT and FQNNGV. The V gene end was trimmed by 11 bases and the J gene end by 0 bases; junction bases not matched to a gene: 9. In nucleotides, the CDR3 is TGTGCCCGGCCCCCGACTAGCGGCAGCACAGATACGCAGTATTTT. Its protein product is CARPPTSGSTDTQYF.

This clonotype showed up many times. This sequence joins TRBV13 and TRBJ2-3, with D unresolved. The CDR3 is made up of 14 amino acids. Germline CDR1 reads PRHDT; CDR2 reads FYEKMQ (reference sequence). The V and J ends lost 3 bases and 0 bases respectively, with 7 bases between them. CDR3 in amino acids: CASSFSESTDTQYF. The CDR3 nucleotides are TGTGCCAGCAGCTTTTCCGAAAGCACAGATACGCAGTATTTT.

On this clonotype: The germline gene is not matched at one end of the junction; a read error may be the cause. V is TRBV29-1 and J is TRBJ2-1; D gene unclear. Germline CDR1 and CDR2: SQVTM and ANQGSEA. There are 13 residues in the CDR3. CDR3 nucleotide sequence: TGCAGCGTTTCACTGCCCCTGAGCAATGAGCAGTCCTTC. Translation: CSVSLPLSNEQSF.